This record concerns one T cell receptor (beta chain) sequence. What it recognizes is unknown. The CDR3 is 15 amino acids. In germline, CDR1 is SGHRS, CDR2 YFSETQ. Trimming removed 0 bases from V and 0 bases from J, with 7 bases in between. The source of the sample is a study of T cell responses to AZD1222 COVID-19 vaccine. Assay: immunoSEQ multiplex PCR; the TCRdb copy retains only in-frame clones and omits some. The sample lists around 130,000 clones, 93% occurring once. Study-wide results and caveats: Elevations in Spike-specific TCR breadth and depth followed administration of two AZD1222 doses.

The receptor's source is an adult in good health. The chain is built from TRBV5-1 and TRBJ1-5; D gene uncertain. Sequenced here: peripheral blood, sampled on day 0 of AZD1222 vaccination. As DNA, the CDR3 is TGCGCCAGCAGCTTGGGGCAGGATAGCAATCAGCCCCAGCATTTT. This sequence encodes CASSLGQDSNQPQHF.